Given below is one TCR beta chain in context. Its antigen is not identified. The sample originates from a study of blood T cells in healthy people across ages. General study results and limits: Getting older went along with TCR beta diversity per million T cells dropping roughly linearly.

Together with a sample-barcoded 5' primer, a J-beta primer mix was included in a second PCR lasting roughly 6 to 12 cycles. MiXCR was run by TCRdb on the 5' RACE reads, yielding one entry per CDR3 protein. The table lists over a million distinct CDR3 sequences, approximately 59% of them singletons, with approximately 7% in the top ten. The ends were cut back, 2 bases at V and 8 bases at J, with 12 bases in the middle. There are 12 residues in the CDR3. Germline V gene sequence: CDR1 SQVTM, CDR2 ANQGSEA. This sequence joins TRBV29-1 and TRBJ1-2; the D is unclear. This sequence was found in a man aged 18 to 35 in good health. Sequencing input: blood. The CDR3 protein is CSVELVAAGYTF. As DNA, the CDR3 is TGCAGCGTTGAATTAGTGGCCGCAGGCTACACCTTC.